These T cell receptor beta chains were read from a single sample in a study of CD8 T cells in ankylosing spondylitis. TCRdb passed the 5' RACE reads through MiXCR, listing each CDR3 protein once. This sample has about 540,000 distinct CDR3 sequences, with roughly 13% found just once. Specimen: blood, either unsorted or a sorted T cell fraction (not recorded which). All receptors derive from a male donor with ankylosing spondylitis. The CDR3 runs from the conserved cysteine through the conserved F or W. Each record gives: J gene, V gene, CDR3 protein.

TRBJ2-1 TRBV29-1 CSVATSVYNEQFF
TRBJ2-5 TRBV7-2 CASSSGTSGVQETQYF
TRBJ2-1 TRBV4-2 CASSPPGRVLDNEQFF
TRBJ2-1 TRBV20-1 CSAERGSYNEQFF
TRBJ1-2 TRBV24-1 CAIASAREEDGYTF
TRBJ2-2 TRBV3-1 CASSFGLAGANTGELFF
TRBJ2-1 TRBV14 CASTKEGAGGFDEQFF
TRBJ2-3 TRBV5-1 CASSSGDTQYF
TRBJ2-2 TRBV2 CASSGQGASTGELFF
TRBJ2-5 TRBV20-1 CSAMDRGTGETQYF
TRBJ1-3 TRBV19 CATSTVSGNTIYF
TRBJ2-3 TRBV5-1 CASQATDTQYF
TRBJ2-1 TRBV5-1 CASSPDGRNNEQFF
TRBJ2-2 TRBV7-9 CASSLPILSGELFF
TRBJ2-5 TRBV29-1 CSAWDWEETQYF
TRBJ2-2 TRBV11-1 CASSLVASGIANTGELFF
TRBJ2-5 TRBV12-3/TRBV12-4 CASTRRDMGSQYF
TRBJ2-3 TRBV5-6 CASSSSTAPGIGTDTQYF
TRBJ2-6 TRBV12-3/TRBV12-4 CASSLRWSWGANVLTF
TRBJ1-5 TRBV2 CASTFGTDYSNQPQHF
TRBJ2-3 TRBV6-1 CASRPTEREIPDTQYF
TRBJ2-7 TRBV7-9 CASTRDGGSYEQYF
TRBJ2-3 TRBV7-2 CASSRKREGRTDTQYF
TRBJ1-1 TRBV10-2 CASKFQGDTEAFF
TRBJ1-6 TRBV3-1 CASSGTGNSPLHF
TRBJ2-3 TRBV15 CATRGRRERTDTQYF
TRBJ2-1 TRBV24-1 CATGQSSYNEQFF
TRBJ2-5 TRBV11-2 CASSLRGVPLF
TRBJ1-1 TRBV29-1 CSVSDTFSSEAFF
TRBJ2-1 TRBV5-1 CASSIAGDPYNEQFF
TRBJ2-2 TRBV15 CATRRDRGNTGELFF
TRBJ2-1 TRBV7-2 CASSYRDRAPNEQFF
TRBJ2-7 TRBV10-3 CAISERRGPYEQYF
TRBJ2-3 TRBV29-1 CSVRGRTSTDTQYF
TRBJ2-7 TRBV20-1 CRLGAGGSTYEQYF
TRBJ1-4 TRBV4-1 CASSQELIRLLFF
TRBJ1-4 TRBV5-1 CASSLVLDSRGKGEKLFF
TRBJ2-5 TRBV2 CASSEPSGLRETQYF
TRBJ2-2 TRBV29-1 CSVHTGLSTGELFF
TRBJ2-1 TRBV5-1 CASSFSGSDRSEQFF
TRBJ1-1 TRBV29-1 CSASGQGATEAFF
TRBJ2-7 TRBV12-3/TRBV12-4 CASSPFGRPLQQYF
TRBJ2-5 TRBV6-6 CASSYRHQETQYF
TRBJ2-3 TRBV11-2 CASSPIAGDRDTQYF
TRBJ1-2 TRBV5-1 CASSMGRDEIGTF
TRBJ2-7 TRBV25-1 CASSEYGEIVEQYF
TRBJ2-2 TRBV5-1 CASSFEGGPNTGELFF
TRBJ2-1 TRBV9 CASSVAGQRSSYNEQFF
TRBJ2-2 TRBV5-1 CASSLRDLTTGELFF
TRBJ2-2 TRBV5-4 CASSATSRNTGELFF
TRBJ2-4 TRBV6-1 CASSKLGPKNIQYF
TRBJ1-3 TRBV5-1 CASSLAQGSGNTIYF
TRBJ1-1 TRBV27 CASSLYKGQTEAFF
TRBJ2-5 TRBV7-9 CASSLGQGEETQYF
TRBJ2-7 TRBV7-2 CASSLLASSAYEQYF
TRBJ2-1 TRBV18 CASSPPSGGNEQFF
TRBJ2-3 TRBV15 CATSLTTGTDTQYF
TRBJ1-4 TRBV3-1 CASTTWGANEKLFF
TRBJ2-1 TRBV20-1 CSARDPRGAYYNEQFF